The clone carrying this T cell receptor beta chain came up a few times. The data belong to a study of T cell repertoires in cytomegalovirus infection. TCRdb redid the calling of the reads with MiXCR, one entry per CDR3 protein. The sample comprises more than 150,000 distinct CDR3 sequences, 17% of which are singletons, and about 19% rests with the top ten. Material for sequencing was CD8+ T cells from PBMCs. The sequence was collected from a human donor in good health (CMV status not recorded). Some clones in this sample may be carry-over from other donors' samples.

CDR3 amino acids: CASTAVVQEDRETQYF. The CDR3 DNA is TGTGCCAGCACCGCCGTCGTTCAGGAAGACCGAGAGACCCAGTACTTC. The gene calls are TRBV7-9 and TRBJ2-5; D gene ambiguous. CDR1 SEHNR and CDR2 FQNEAQ come from the germline V gene (reference sequence). V was trimmed by 7 bases and J by 4 bases, leaving 22 bases between them. This CDR3 region has 16 residues.